This TCR beta chain comes out of a study of blood T cell repertoires in COVID-19. Germline V gives CDR1 WNHNN, CDR2 SYGVQD (reference sequence). CDR3 length: 13 amino acids. Germline trimming cut 3 bases from V and 4 bases from J; bases unmatched to any gene: 2. Assay used: immunoSEQ multiplex PCR; TCRdb lists only in-frame clones, some missing. The sample holds 150,000 or so clones, approximately 85% seen once. The chain couples TRBV10-1 to TRBJ1-1; TRBD1 matches 7 bases. The receptor was derived from a man aged 55 to 70 with active or convalescent COVID-19. Sequenced input: peripheral blood. In DNA, the CDR3 is TGCGCCAGCAGTGACAGACAGGGCACTGAAGCTTTCTTT. The encoded protein is CASSDRQGTEAFF.